This entry is about one TCR beta chain. These data originate in a study of T cells expressing NK-cell markers. In the study overall: Sorted T-cell subsets CD3+CD56+NKG2C+, CD3+CD56+NKG2C- and CD3+CD56-NKG2C+ were TCR beta-sequenced.

For TCR beta, cDNA was produced by 5'RACE template switching with UMIs. No DNA is given; TCRdb re-called the 5' RACE reads and lists each CDR3 protein once. This sample's table has 130,000 to 150,000 distinct CDR3 sequences. The CDR3 spans 13 residues. Per the germline V gene, CDR1 is SGDLS and CDR2 is YYNGEE. What was sequenced was blood T cells: a sorted CD56 or NKG2C T cell subset, CD4+ or CD8+ T cells, or bulk PBMC T cells (not recorded which). The chain joins TRBV9 to TRBJ2-7; no DNA is available, so the TRBD2 call from TCRdb remains unchecked. The sequence derives from a man younger than 30 in good health. CDR3 amino acids: CASSPSGTYEQYF.